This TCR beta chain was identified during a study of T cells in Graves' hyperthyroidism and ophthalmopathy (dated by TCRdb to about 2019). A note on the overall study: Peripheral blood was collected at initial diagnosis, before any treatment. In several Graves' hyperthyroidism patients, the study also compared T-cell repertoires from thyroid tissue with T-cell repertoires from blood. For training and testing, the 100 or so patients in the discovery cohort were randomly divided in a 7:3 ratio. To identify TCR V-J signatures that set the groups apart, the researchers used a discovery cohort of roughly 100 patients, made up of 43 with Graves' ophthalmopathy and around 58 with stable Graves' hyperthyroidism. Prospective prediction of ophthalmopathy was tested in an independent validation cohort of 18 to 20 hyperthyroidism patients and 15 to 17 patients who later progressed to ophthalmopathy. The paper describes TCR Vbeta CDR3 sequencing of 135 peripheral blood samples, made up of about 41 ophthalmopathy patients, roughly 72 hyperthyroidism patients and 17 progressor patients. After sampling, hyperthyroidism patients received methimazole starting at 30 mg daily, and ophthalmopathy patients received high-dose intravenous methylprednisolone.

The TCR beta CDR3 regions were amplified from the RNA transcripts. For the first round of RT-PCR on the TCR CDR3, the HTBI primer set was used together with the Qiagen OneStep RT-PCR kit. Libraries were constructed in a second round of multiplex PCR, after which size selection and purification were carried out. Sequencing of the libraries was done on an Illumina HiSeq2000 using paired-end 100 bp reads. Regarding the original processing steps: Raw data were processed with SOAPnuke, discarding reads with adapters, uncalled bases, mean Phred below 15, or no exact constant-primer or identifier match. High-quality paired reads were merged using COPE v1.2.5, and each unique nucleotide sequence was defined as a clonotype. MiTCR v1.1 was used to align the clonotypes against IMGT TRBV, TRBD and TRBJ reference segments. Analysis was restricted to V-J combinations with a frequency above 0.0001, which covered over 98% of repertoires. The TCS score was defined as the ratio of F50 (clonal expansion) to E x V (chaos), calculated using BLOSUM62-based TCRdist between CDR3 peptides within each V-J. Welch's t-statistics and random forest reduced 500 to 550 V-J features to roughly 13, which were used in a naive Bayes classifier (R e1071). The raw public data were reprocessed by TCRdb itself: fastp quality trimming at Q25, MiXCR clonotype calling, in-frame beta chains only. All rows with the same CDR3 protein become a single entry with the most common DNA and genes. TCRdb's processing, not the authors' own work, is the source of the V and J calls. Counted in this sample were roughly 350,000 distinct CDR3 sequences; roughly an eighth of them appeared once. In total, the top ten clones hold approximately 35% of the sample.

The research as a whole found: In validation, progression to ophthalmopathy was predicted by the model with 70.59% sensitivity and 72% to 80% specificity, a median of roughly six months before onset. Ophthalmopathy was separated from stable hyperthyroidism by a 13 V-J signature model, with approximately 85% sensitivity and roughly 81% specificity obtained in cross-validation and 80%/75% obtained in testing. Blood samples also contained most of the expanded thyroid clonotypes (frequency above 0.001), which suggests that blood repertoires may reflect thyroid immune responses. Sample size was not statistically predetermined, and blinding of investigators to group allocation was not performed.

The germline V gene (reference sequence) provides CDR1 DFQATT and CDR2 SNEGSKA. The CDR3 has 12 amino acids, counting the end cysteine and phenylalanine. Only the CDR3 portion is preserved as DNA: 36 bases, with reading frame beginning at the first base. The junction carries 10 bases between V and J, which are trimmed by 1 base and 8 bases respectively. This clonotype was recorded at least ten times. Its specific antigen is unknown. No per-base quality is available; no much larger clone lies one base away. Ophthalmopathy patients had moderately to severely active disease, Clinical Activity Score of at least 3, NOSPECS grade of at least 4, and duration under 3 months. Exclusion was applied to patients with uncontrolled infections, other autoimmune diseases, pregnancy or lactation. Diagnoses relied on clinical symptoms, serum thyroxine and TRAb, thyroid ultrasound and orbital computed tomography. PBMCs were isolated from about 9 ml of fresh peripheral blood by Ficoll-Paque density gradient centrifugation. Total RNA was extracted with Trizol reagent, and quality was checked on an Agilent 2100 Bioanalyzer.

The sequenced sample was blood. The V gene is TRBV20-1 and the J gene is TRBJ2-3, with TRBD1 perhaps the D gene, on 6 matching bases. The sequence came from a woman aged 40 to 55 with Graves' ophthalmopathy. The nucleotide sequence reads TGCAGTGCTAGAGCCGGGACACTTACGCAGTATTTT. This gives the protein CSARAGTLTQYF.